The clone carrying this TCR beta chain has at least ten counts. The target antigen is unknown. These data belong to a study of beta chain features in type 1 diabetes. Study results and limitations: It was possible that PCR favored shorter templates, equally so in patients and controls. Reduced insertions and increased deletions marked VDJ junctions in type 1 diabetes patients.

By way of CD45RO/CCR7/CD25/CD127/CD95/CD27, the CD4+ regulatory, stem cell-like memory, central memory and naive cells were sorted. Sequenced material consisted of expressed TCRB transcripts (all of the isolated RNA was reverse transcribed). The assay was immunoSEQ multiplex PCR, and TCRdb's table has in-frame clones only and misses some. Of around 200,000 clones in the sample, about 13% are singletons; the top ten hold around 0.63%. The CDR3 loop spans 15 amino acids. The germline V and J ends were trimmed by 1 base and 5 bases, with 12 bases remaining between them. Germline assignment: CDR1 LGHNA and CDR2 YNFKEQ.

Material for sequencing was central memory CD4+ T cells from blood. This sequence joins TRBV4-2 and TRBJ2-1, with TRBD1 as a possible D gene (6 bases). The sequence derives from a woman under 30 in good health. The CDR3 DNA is TGTGCCAGCAGCCAAGCCGGGACACAACACAATGAGCAGTTCTTC. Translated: CASSQAGTQHNEQFF.